This note documents a single TCR beta chain sequence. This sample stems from a study of blood T cell repertoires in COVID-19. Produced via immunoSEQ multiplex PCR; TCRdb's table is partial and in-frame only. Here the sample spans just over 650,000 clones, just under 90% being singletons. This CDR3 spans 13 amino acids. Germline CDR1 and CDR2: SGDLS and YYNGEE. V gave up 6 bases and J gave up 7 bases; unmatched junction bases: 5. Specimen: peripheral blood. This TCR derives from a woman younger than 35 with acute or convalescent COVID-19. The rearrangement links TRBV9 to TRBJ2-2, with 8 bases matching TRBD2. The CDR3 sequence is CASNGLAGGELFF. Written as DNA, the CDR3 is TGTGCCAGCAACGGACTAGCCGGCGGGGAGCTGTTTTTT.